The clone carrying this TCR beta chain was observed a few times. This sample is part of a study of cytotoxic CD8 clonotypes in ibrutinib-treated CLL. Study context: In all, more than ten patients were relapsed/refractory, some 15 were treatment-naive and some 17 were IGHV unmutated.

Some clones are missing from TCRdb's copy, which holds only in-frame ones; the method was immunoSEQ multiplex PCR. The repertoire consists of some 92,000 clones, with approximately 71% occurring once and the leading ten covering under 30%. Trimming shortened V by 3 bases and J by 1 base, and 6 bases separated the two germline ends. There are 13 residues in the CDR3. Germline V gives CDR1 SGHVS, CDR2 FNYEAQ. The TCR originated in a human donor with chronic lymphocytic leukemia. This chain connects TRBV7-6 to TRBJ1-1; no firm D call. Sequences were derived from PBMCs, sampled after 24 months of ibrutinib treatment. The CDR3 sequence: CASSLEQNTEAFF. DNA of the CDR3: TGTGCCAGCAGCTTGGAGCAGAACACTGAAGCTTTCTTT.